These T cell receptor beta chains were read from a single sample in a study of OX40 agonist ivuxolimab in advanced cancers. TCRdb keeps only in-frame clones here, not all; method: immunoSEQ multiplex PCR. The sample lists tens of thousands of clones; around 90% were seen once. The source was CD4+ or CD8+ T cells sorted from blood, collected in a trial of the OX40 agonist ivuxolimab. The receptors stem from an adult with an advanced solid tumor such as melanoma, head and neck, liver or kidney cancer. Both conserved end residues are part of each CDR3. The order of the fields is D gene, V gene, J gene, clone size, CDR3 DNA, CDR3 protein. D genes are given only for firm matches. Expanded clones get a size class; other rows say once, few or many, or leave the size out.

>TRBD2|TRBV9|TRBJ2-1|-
TGTGCCAGCAGCGCCAGATCGGGAGGGCCTGTCGATGAGCAGTTCTTC
CASSARSGGPVDEQFF
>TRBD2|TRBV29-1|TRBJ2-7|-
TGCAGCGTCCCCGCGGTAGCGGGAGATAGTTACGAGCAGTACTTC
CSVPAVAGDSYEQYF
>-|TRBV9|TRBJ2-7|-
TGTGCCAGCAGCGTAGGGGACACTACCTACGAGCAGTACTTC
CASSVGDTTYEQYF
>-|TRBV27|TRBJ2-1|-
TGTGCCAGCAGTTCAGTGGCAGGGCGCAATGAGCAGTTCTTC
CASSSVAGRNEQFF
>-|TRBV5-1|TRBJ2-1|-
TGCGCCAGCAGCGCGGACGAGTACAATGAGCAGTTCTTC
CASSADEYNEQFF
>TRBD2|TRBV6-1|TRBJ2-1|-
TGTGCCAGCAGTGGGACTAGCGGCCACAATGAGCAGTTCTTC
CASSGTSGHNEQFF
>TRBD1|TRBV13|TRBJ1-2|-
TGTGCCAGCAGCTCCCGGGACAGGGTAGGCTATGGCTACACCTTC
CASSSRDRVGYGYTF
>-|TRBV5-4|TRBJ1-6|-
TGTGCCAGCAGCCCCCTAAGTGGGGGGGATAATTCACCCCTCCACTTT
CASSPLSGGDNSPLHF
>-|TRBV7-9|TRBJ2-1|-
TGTGCCAGCAGCTTGGTGTACGAGCAGTTCTTC
CASSLVYEQFF
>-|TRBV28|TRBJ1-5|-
TGTGCCAGCAGTTTAGAGATTTATAGCAATCAGCCCCAGCATTTT
CASSLEIYSNQPQHF
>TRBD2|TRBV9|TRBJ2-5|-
TGTGCCAGCAGCGCCCTGAGCGGGGGACAAGAGACCCAGTACTTC
CASSALSGGQETQYF
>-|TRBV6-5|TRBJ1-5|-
TGTGCCAGCAGTCACAGGGTTGGACAGCCCCAGCATTTT
CASSHRVGQPQHF
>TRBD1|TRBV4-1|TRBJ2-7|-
TGCGCCAGCAGCCAAGCGACAGGGTATTACGAGCAGTACTTC
CASSQATGYYEQYF
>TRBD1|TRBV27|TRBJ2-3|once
TGTGCCAGCAGTTTAGGACAGGGGGATACGCAGTATTTT
CASSLGQGDTQYF
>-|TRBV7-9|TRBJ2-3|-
TGTGCCAGCAGCAGGGACGGGAGCACAGATACGCAGTATTTT
CASSRDGSTDTQYF
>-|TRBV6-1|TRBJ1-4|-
TGTGCCAGCAGTGGACAGCTGAATGAAAAACTGTTTTTT
CASSGQLNEKLFF
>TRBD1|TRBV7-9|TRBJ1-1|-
TGTGCCAGCCGCCCCCGGGACAGGCTCCCTTGGGGTGAAGCTTTCTTT
CASRPRDRLPWGEAFF
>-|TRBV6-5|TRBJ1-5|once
TGTGCCAGCAGTTACTCGAAGCAGGGTAATCAGCCCCAGCATTTT
CASSYSKQGNQPQHF
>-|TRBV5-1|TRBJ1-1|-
TGCGCCAGCGGCACTACAGGGACCGGGAACACTGAAGCTTTCTTT
CASGTTGTGNTEAFF
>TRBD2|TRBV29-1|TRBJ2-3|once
TGCAGCCAAACAACTAGCGGAAGCACAGATACGCAGTATTTT
CSQTTSGSTDTQYF
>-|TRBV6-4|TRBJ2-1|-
TGTGCCAGCAGTGTATGGCCCGAAGACTACAATGAGCAGTTCTTC
CASSVWPEDYNEQFF
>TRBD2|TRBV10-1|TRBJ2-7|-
TGCGCCAGCAGTGAATCGCCGGGAGGGCCCTACGAGCAGTACTTC
CASSESPGGPYEQYF
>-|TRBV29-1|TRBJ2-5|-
TGCAGCGTTGAACAAGGGGCAGGTTCAGATTATCAAGAGACCCAGTACTTC
CSVEQGAGSDYQETQYF
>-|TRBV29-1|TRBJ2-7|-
TGCAGCGTTGAGATAGGGTCCTACGAGCAGTACTTC
CSVEIGSYEQYF
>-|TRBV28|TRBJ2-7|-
TGTGCCAGCAGCCCCCTATTGGGGGCGAGCGAGCAGTACTTC
CASSPLLGASEQYF
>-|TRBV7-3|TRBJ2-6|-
TGTGCCAGCAGCACGTGCACACGCTTACAAAGTCGGGCCAACGTCCTGACTTTC
CASSTCTRLQSRANVLTF
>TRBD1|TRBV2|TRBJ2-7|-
TGTGCCAGCAGTGAGGGGACAGGGCAGTACGAGCAGTACTTC
CASSEGTGQYEQYF
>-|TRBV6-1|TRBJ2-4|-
TGTGCCAGCAGTGAAGCCTTAGGAGGAGACATTCAGTACTTC
CASSEALGGDIQYF
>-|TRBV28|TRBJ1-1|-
TGTGCCAGCAGTTTACTGGGGTCCCCTGAAGCTTTCTTT
CASSLLGSPEAFF
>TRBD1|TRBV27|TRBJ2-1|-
TGTGCCAGCAGTCATGGACAGGGGGCCTACAATGAGCAGTTCTTC
CASSHGQGAYNEQFF
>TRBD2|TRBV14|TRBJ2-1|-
TGTGCCAGCAGCCAAGATAGACTAGCCGAGCAGTTCTTC
CASSQDRLAEQFF
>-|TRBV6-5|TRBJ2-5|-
TGTGCCAGCAGTTACTCGATTTCCGGGGCCCAGTACTTC
CASSYSISGAQYF
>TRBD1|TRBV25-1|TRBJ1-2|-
TGTGCCAGCAAGACAGGGTTTGCTGGCTACACCTTC
CASKTGFAGYTF
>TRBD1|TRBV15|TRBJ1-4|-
TGTGCCACCACGGGACAGGGACCTGAAAAACTGTTTTTT
CATTGQGPEKLFF
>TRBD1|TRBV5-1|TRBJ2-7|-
TGCGCCAGCAGCCCTGGGGGGACAGGGGGCTACGAGCAGTACTTC
CASSPGGTGGYEQYF
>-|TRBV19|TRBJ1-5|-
TGTGTCAGTAGTATACTTGTGACTGGGGGCGGTCAGCCCCAGCATTTT
CVSSILVTGGGQPQHF
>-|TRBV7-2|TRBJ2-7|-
TGTGCCAGCAGTCAAAAAAGCGGAGCCTACGAGCAGTACTTC
CASSQKSGAYEQYF
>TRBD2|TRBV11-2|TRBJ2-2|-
TGTGCCAGCAGCACCCCGAGGGTTAGCGGGAGTGATACCGGGGAGCTGTTTTTT
CASSTPRVSGSDTGELFF
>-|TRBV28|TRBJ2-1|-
TGTGCCAGCATCACACTCGAGAGCAAGCAACGGGGCAATGAGCAGTTCTTC
CASITLESKQRGNEQFF
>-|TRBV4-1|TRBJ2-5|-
TGCGCCAGCAGCCAAGGGTACCGACAGCTCCAGGAGCAGTACTTC
CASSQGYRQLQEQYF
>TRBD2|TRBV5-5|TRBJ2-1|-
TGTGCCAGCAGCTTGGGGACTAGCGGGCCCGTTTTTAGGCAGTTCTTC
CASSLGTSGPVFRQFF
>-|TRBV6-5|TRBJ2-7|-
TGTGCCAGCAGTTACTCGTTTGGGATCGAGCAGTACTTC
CASSYSFGIEQYF
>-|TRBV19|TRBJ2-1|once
TGTGCCAGTAGTATATCGAATGAGCAGTTCTTC
CASSISNEQFF
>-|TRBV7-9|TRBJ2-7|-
TGTGCCAGCGCCCTAGGTGACGAGCAGTACTTC
CASALGDEQYF
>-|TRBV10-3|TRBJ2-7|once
TGTGCCATCAGTGAGTTAGGAACGGTATTTGGACTCACCGAGCAGTACTTC
CAISELGTVFGLTEQYF
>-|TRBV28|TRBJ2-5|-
TGTGCCAGCAGCCCCGGGACAGAGACCCAGTACTTC
CASSPGTETQYF
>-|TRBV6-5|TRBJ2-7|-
TGTGCCAGCACCCCGACAGGAGCCTCCTACGAGCAGTACTTC
CASTPTGASYEQYF